Below, 18 T cell receptor beta chains from the same sample are listed, as sequenced in a study of OX40 agonist ivuxolimab in advanced cancers. TCRdb's copy holds only in-frame clones and misses some; the assay was immunoSEQ multiplex PCR. The sample lists about 68,000 clones; approximately 86% were seen once. The input for sequencing was CD4+ or CD8+ T cells sorted from blood, taken in a trial of the OX40 agonist ivuxolimab. Every receptor here comes from an adult with an advanced solid tumor such as melanoma, head and neck, liver or kidney cancer.

This clone was picked up a small number of times. This chain connects TRBV7-2 to TRBJ2-1; tentative D call: TRBD2 (5 bases). V was trimmed by 4 bases and J by 0 bases, leaving 13 bases between them. The CDR3 runs to 16 residues. Germline CDR1 and CDR2: SGHTA and FQGNSA. The DNA of the CDR3 is TGTGCCAGCAGCTCGGGGTCGGGGAGCTCCTACAATGAGCAGTTCTTC. This codes for CASSSGSGSSYNEQFF. The full variable domain, in which reference TRBV7-2 and TRBJ2-1 provide the parts outside the CDR3, is GAGVSQSPSNKVTEKGKDVELRCDPISGHTALYWYRQSLGQGLEFLIYFQGNSAPDKSGLPSDRFSAERTGGSVSTLTIQRTQQEDSAVYLCASSSGSGSSYNEQFFGPGTRLTVL.

In its sample, this clone was seen once. The chain recombines TRBV9 with TRBJ2-1; D call uncertain. V lost 0 bases to trimming and J lost 12 bases, with 13 bases between them. The CDR3 is made up of 13 amino acids. Per the germline V gene, CDR1 is SGDLS and CDR2 is YYNGEE. CDR3 nucleotide sequence: TGTGCCAGCAGCGTAGAAGGAAGCCGAACGCAGTTCTTC. This gives the protein CASSVEGSRTQFF.

The chain links TRBV6-6 to TRBJ2-3, with unresolved D. Trimming shortened V by 7 bases and J by 2 bases, and 13 bases separated the two germline ends. Germline values: CDR1 MNHNY, CDR2 SVGAGI (reference sequence). The CDR3 is made up of 14 amino acids. The CDR3: CASTYGLNTDTQYF. CDR3 in DNA: TGTGCCAGCACCTACGGGCTTAACACAGATACGCAGTATTTT.

This chain links TRBV5-4 with TRBJ1-1; the D is unclear. The CDR3 totals 15 residues. With 4 bases removed from V and 2 bases from J, the gap between germline ends came to 15 bases. The germline gives CDR1 SGHNT, CDR2 YYREEE (reference sequence). The CDR3 is CASSRRGSINTEAFF. In nucleotides, the CDR3 is TGTGCCAGCAGCAGGAGAGGGTCAATCAACACTGAAGCTTTCTTT.

V usage is TRBV6-5 and J usage is TRBJ1-5; 8 bases match TRBD1. V lost 6 bases, J lost 4 bases, and 8 bases stayed unmatched. The germline CDR1 and CDR2 sequences are MNHEY and SVGAGI. CDR3 size: 15 residues. The CDR3 reads CASRWTGTFNQPQHF. The CDR3 DNA is TGTGCCAGCAGATGGACAGGGACCTTTAATCAGCCCCAGCATTTT.

This clone was counted once. This chain links TRBV28 with TRBJ2-6, with 7 bases matching TRBD1. The CDR3 is 15 amino acids. Trimming removed 5 bases from V and 0 bases from J; junction bases left unmatched: 1. Germline CDR1 MDHEN, CDR2 SYDVKM. The CDR3 nucleotides are TGTGCCAGCAGTCCAGGGGGCTCTGGGGCCAACGTCCTGACTTTC. This gives the protein CASSPGGSGANVLTF.

V is TRBV6-1 and J is TRBJ1-5, with D uncertain. The CDR3 runs 13 residues. The ends were cut back, 7 bases at V and 5 bases at J, with 12 bases in the middle. Germline V gene data show CDR1 as MNHNS and CDR2 as SASEGT. CDR3 sequence reads: CASNLSQDQPQHF. The CDR3 DNA sequence: TGTGCCAGCAATTTAAGCCAGGATCAGCCCCAGCATTTT.

This clone is classed as medium-sized. The chain links TRBV5-4 to TRBJ1-2; 7 bases align to TRBD1. The CDR3 contains 14 residues. Germline V gives CDR1 SGHNT, CDR2 YYREEE (reference sequence). With V trimmed by 1 base and J by 2 bases, 2 bases remained unmatched. As DNA, the CDR3 is TGTGCCAGCAGCTTGAGGGACAGAAACTATGGCTACACCTTC. This sequence encodes CASSLRDRNYGYTF.

The chain recombines TRBV6-1 with TRBJ1-2; 8 positions agree with TRBD1. The V gene end was trimmed by 6 bases and the J gene end by 4 bases; junction bases not matched to a gene: 7. CDR1 and CDR2 (germline): MNHNS, SASEGT. The CDR3 has 14 amino acids. The CDR3 reads CASRDRARSYGYTF. CDR3 nucleotides: TGTGCCAGCAGGGACAGGGCTCGTTCCTATGGCTACACCTTC.

This clone was seen a few times. This sequence joins TRBV7-9 and TRBJ1-4; 10 bases align to TRBD1. The CDR3 is 16 residues long. V was pared by 3 bases and J by 6 bases, with 7 bases of the junction left unmatched. The germline V gene encodes CDR1 SEHNR and CDR2 FQNEAQ (reference sequence). CDR3 coding DNA: TGTGCCAGCAGCTTCCCCTGGACAGGGGGAGATGAAAAACTGTTTTTT. It translates to CASSFPWTGGDEKLFF.

This chain uses TRBV19 with TRBJ1-6; D remains ambiguous. CDR3 length equals 15 residues. The germline V and J ends were trimmed by 6 bases and 8 bases, with 17 bases remaining between them. Per the germline V gene, CDR1 is LNHDA and CDR2 is SQIVND (reference sequence). The CDR3 here is CASSSDLGVYSPLHF. Here the CDR3 DNA reads TGTGCCAGTAGCTCAGATCTTGGGGTTTATTCACCCCTCCACTTT.

The chain combines TRBV5-1 with TRBJ1-6, with a tentative D call TRBD1 (5 bases). This CDR3 contains 16 residues. Trimming left V 1 base short and J 4 bases short, with 12 bases between. Germline CDR1 and CDR2: SGHRS and YFSETQ. The CDR3 DNA sequence: TGCGCCAGCAGCTTGATCGGACACCGATATAATTCACCCCTCCACTTT. Residues: CASSLIGHRYNSPLHF.

The CDR3 here is CASSPFGRQETQYF. As DNA, the CDR3 is TGTGCCAGCAGCCCGTTTGGACGACAAGAGACCCAGTACTTC. The chain couples TRBV7-2 to TRBJ2-5; no definite D call. CDR1 and CDR2 from the germline V gene are SGHTA and FQGNSA. CDR3 length: 14 amino acids. The germline V and J ends were trimmed by 5 bases and 2 bases, with 12 bases remaining between them.

CDR3 in amino acids: CASSIDRGGGYTF. CDR3 sequence (DNA): TGTGCCAGCAGTATTGACAGGGGCGGTGGCTACACCTTC. The V and J genes are TRBV27 and TRBJ1-2, with 8 bases fitting TRBD1. Germline assignment: CDR1 MNHEY and CDR2 SMNVEV (reference sequence). The CDR3 runs 13 residues. Unmatched junction bases numbered 6, after V lost 5 bases and J lost 7 bases.

V is TRBV7-2 and J is TRBJ2-7; D is perhaps TRBD1 (6 bases). Germline lookup yields CDR1 SGHTA and CDR2 FQGNSA. The ends were cut back, 1 base at V and 3 bases at J, with 13 bases in the middle. There are 15 residues in the CDR3. This chain's CDR3 is CASSLGPTGDYEQYF. DNA for the CDR3: TGTGCCAGCAGCTTAGGCCCGACAGGCGACTACGAGCAGTACTTC.

The chain has TRBV19 and TRBJ1-3; a weak D match, TRBD1 (6 bases). The CDR3 spans 15 residues. The germline V gene encodes CDR1 LNHDA and CDR2 SQIVND (reference sequence). V shed 2 bases and J shed 4 bases, with 12 bases lying between them. CDR3 residues: CASSIWGLSGNTIYF. In DNA form, the CDR3 reads TGTGCCAGTAGTATATGGGGGCTATCGGGAAACACCATATATTTT.

The chain joins TRBV6-5 to TRBJ2-5, with D possibly being TRBD1 (6 bases). V was clipped by 2 bases and J by 4 bases, with 11 bases between them. Germline CDR1 and CDR2: MNHEY and SVGAGI. The CDR3 contains 14 residues. In nucleotides, the CDR3 is TGTGCCAGCAGTTACAACAGGGTCCCAGAGACCCAGTACTTC. Protein: CASSYNRVPETQYF.

This clone appeared once. This chain links TRBV9 with TRBJ2-2; D may correspond to TRBD1 or TRBD2 (5 bases each). Germline CDR1 SGDLS, CDR2 YYNGEE. Trimming stripped 3 bases from V and 2 bases from J, with 14 bases between. The CDR3 totals 16 residues. CDR3 nucleotide sequence: TGTGCCAGCAGCGCAAAGGGACCCGCTAACACCGGGGAGCTGTTTTTT. It codes for CASSAKGPANTGELFF.